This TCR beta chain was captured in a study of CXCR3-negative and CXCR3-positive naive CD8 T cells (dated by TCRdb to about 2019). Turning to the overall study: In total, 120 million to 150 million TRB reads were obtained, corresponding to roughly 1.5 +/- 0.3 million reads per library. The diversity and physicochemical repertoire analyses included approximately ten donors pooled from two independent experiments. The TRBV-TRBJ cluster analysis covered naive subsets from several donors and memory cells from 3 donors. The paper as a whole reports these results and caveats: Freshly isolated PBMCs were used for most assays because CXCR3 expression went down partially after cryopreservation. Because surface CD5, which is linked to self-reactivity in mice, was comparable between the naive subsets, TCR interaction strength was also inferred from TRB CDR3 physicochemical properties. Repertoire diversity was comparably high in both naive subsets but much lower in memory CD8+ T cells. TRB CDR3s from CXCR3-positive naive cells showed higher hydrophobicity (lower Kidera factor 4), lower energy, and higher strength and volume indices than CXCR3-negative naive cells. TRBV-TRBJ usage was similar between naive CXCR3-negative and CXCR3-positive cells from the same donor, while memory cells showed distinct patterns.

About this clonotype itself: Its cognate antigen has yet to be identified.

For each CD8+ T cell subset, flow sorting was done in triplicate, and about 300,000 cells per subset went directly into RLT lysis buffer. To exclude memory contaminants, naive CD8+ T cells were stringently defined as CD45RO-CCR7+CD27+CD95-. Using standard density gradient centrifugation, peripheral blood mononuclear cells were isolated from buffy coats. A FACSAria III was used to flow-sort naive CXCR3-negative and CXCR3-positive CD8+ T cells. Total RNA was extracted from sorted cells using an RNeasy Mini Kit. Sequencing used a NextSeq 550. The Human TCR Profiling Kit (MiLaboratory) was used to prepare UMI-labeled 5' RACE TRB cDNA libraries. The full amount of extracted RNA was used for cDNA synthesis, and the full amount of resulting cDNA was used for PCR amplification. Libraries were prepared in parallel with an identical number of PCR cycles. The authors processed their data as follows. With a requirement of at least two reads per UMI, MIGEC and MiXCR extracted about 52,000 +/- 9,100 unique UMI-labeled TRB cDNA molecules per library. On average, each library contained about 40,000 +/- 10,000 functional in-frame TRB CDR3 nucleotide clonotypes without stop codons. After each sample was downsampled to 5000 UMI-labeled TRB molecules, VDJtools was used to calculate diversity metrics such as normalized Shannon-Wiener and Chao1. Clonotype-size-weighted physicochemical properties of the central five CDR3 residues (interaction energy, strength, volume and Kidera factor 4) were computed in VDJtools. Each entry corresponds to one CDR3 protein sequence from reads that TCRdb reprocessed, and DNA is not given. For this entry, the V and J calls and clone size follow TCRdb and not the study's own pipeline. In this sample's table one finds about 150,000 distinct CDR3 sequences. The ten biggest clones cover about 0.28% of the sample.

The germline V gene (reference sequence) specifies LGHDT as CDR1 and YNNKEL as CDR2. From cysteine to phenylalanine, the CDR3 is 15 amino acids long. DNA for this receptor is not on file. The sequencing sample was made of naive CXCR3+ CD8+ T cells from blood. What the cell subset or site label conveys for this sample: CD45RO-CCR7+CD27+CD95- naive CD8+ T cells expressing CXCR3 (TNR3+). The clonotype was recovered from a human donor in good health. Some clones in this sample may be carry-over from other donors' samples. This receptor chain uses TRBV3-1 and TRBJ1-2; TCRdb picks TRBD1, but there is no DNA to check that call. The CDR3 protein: CASSHAGTPDRGYTF.